Each of the 16 T cell receptor beta chains below was sequenced from the same sample in a study of cytomegalovirus exposure and HLA in healthy donors. PCR employed 60 Vbeta and 13 Jbeta primers. Clones were read by immunoSEQ multiplex PCR, and TCRdb kept only the in-frame ones, dropping some. This table has some 180,000 clones, over 70% appearing once. The sample comprised PBMCs. Receptor source: a man in his late teens or twenties in good health and CMV-seronegative.

The J gene is TRBJ1-1, the V gene TRBV18; D gene ambiguous. The germline V gene encodes CDR1 KGHSH and CDR2 LQKENI. CDR3 length equals 16 residues. Trimming removed 2 bases at V and 0 bases at J, with 13 bases between. The DNA of the CDR3 is TGTGCCAGCTCACCATCGATTTACAGCATGAACACTGAAGCTTTCTTT. It yields the protein CASSPSIYSMNTEAFF.

The J gene is TRBJ2-1, the V gene TRBV6-5; 13 bases are shared with TRBD2. V was clipped by 5 bases and J by 7 bases; unmatched bases: 5. The CDR3 extends over 15 amino acids. Germline lookup yields CDR1 MNHEY and CDR2 SVGAGI. The chain's CDR3 is CASSRTSGSTNEQFF. CDR3 nucleotides: TGTGCCAGCAGTAGGACTAGCGGGAGCACAAATGAGCAGTTCTTC.

The CDR3 region is CASSRTTLDRVKNTEAFF. The CDR3 DNA follows: TGTGCCAGTAGTCGAACCACCCTCGACAGGGTAAAGAACACTGAAGCTTTCTTT. The rearrangement uses TRBV19 and TRBJ1-1; 7 bases align to TRBD1. V trimming: 5 bases; J trimming: 1 base; junction bases outside the gene matches: 16. The CDR3 has 18 amino acids. CDR1 and CDR2 (germline): LNHDA, SQIVND (reference sequence).

The V and J genes are TRBV5-1 and TRBJ1-2; a weak D match, TRBD1 (6 bases). The CDR3 covers 15 residues. Germline V gene lookup returns CDR1 SGHRS and CDR2 YFSETQ. The germline V and J ends were trimmed by 4 bases and 1 base, with 14 bases remaining between them. Written as DNA, the CDR3 is TGCGCCAGCAGCCTCGGACAGCTAATTAACTATGGCTACACCTTC. Translated: CASSLGQLINYGYTF.

This chain uses TRBV7-2 with TRBJ1-1, with a tentative D call TRBD1 (5 bases). The CDR3 is made up of 14 amino acids. Trimming pared 7 bases from V and 5 bases from J, leaving 17 bases between. Germline V gives CDR1 SGHTA, CDR2 FQGNSA. The CDR3 protein is CASNVGGSVTEAFF. The CDR3 DNA reads as TGTGCCAGCAACGTGGGGGGATCGGTGACTGAAGCTTTCTTT. Full variable domain (outside the CDR3, taken from reference TRBV7-2 and TRBJ1-1): GAGVSQSPSNKVTEKGKDVELRCDPISGHTALYWYRQSLGQGLEFLIYFQGNSAPDKSGLPSDRFSAERTGGSVSTLTIQRTQQEDSAVYLCASNVGGSVTEAFFGQGTRLTVV.

This chain links TRBV2 with TRBJ2-1; D unresolved. There are 16 residues in the CDR3. V lost 2 bases and J lost 1, with 12 bases in between. Germline CDR1 SNHLY, CDR2 FYNNEI. In DNA, the CDR3 is TGTGCCAGCAGTGAATTTCTGACTTTATCCTACAATGAGCAGTTCTTC. Amino acids: CASSEFLTLSYNEQFF.

This chain connects TRBV7-9 to TRBJ1-4; 9 bases fit TRBD1. In germline, CDR1 is SEHNR, CDR2 FQNEAQ (reference sequence). V lost 6 bases, J lost 5 bases, and 7 bases stayed unmatched. The CDR3 runs 15 residues. The CDR3 region is CASSRGQGPNEKLFF. The CDR3 DNA sequence: TGTGCCAGCAGTAGGGGACAGGGCCCGAATGAAAAACTGTTTTTT.

The chain has TRBV10-2 and TRBJ1-1; the match to TRBD1 covers 7 bases. V lost 0 bases and J lost 5; bases outside the gene matches: 3. Per germline, CDR1 WSHSY and CDR2 SAAADI. The CDR3 is made up of 14 amino acids. The CDR3 protein is CASSESRGRTEAFF. DNA for the CDR3: TGCGCCAGCAGTGAGTCAAGGGGGCGGACTGAAGCTTTCTTT.

The chain is built from TRBV28 and TRBJ2-3; tentatively, D is TRBD2 (5 bases). The CDR3 extends over 14 amino acids. Trimming took 2 bases from V and 2 from J, leaving 8 bases between them. CDR1 and CDR2 (germline): MDHEN, SYDVKM. DNA of the CDR3: TGTGCCAGCAGTTTACCGGGGAACACAGATACGCAGTATTTT. It is translated as CASSLPGNTDTQYF.

This clone was picked up a small number of times. The genes are TRBV12-5 and TRBJ1-5, with D possibly TRBD1 on 6 matching bases. The CDR3 contains 17 residues. Trimming took 3 bases from V and 0 from J, leaving 15 bases between them. The germline gives CDR1 LGHNT, CDR2 FRNRAP. The CDR3 nucleotides read TGTGCTAGTGGTTTTGTGGGGGCTGCAGCTAGCAATCAGCCCCAGCATTTT. Protein: CASGFVGAAASNQPQHF.

The chain is built from TRBV6-5 and TRBJ2-5, with 8 nucleotides matching TRBD1. CDR3 length: 13 residues. Germline CDR1 MNHEY, CDR2 SVGAGI. J was trimmed by 12 bases and V by 6 bases; bases with no gene match: 12. The CDR3 spells CASSNLPDRVKYF. The CDR3 region has the DNA TGTGCCAGCAGCAACTTACCGGACAGGGTGAAGTACTTC.

This rearrangement joins TRBV29-1 to TRBJ1-2, with a tentative D call TRBD1 (5 bases). The CDR3 spans 14 residues. The V end lost 0 bases, the J end lost 0 bases, and 8 bases lay between the germline ends. The germline V gene has CDR1 SQVTM and CDR2 ANQGSEA. The CDR3 sequence: CSVEDGGSNYGYTF. Here the CDR3 DNA reads TGCAGCGTTGAAGACGGGGGTTCTAACTATGGCTACACCTTC.

The genes are TRBV5-1 and TRBJ2-1, with D hard to call. The CDR3 is made up of 12 amino acids. Trimming cost V 1 base and J 7 bases, with 6 bases left between them. Looked up from germline, CDR1 is SGHRS and CDR2 is YFSETQ. CDR3 in DNA: TGCGCCAGCAGCTTGAACGCGAATGAGCAGTTCTTC. It is translated as CASSLNANEQFF.

This rearrangement joins TRBV7-2 to TRBJ1-5, with 9 bases identical to TRBD1. CDR1 and CDR2 (germline): SGHTA, FQGNSA. The CDR3 runs to 15 residues. V trimming: 1 base; J trimming: 4 bases; junction bases outside the gene matches: 2. Here the CDR3 reads CASSLGDRVNQPQHF. CDR3 in DNA: TGTGCCAGCAGCTTAGGGGACAGGGTAAATCAGCCCCAGCATTTT.

The genes are TRBV6-4 and TRBJ2-7, with TRBD2 as a possible D gene (5 bases). Germline CDR1 MRHNA, CDR2 SNTAGT. There are 16 residues in the CDR3. V lost 3 bases and J lost 7, with 22 bases in between. The CDR3 loop is CASSERAQRFGWEQYF. The DNA for the CDR3 is TGTGCCAGCAGTGAGAGGGCCCAGCGGTTTGGGTGGGAGCAGTACTTC.

The chain combines TRBV30 with TRBJ2-1; TRBD2 might be the D (6 bases). Trimming removed 0 bases from V and 6 bases from J, with 9 bases in between. Germline V gives CDR1 GTSNPN, CDR2 SVGIG (reference sequence). The CDR3 is 13 residues long. CDR3 coding DNA: TGTGCCTGGAGTGTAAGGGAGGTCAATGAGCAGTTCTTC. Encoded protein: CAWSVREVNEQFF.